This T cell receptor beta chain was sequenced during a study of OX40 agonist ivuxolimab in advanced cancers. TCRdb's table, derived via immunoSEQ multiplex PCR, lists solely in-frame clones and lacks some. The table records 60,000 to 65,000 clones, around 90% of them present only once. This CDR3 has 14 amino acids. Trimming removed 1 base at V and 4 bases at J, with 10 bases between. Germline assignment: CDR1 MGHRA and CDR2 YSYEKL. The sequences come from CD4+ or CD8+ T cells sorted from blood, collected in a trial of the OX40 agonist ivuxolimab. This receptor was obtained from an adult with an advanced solid tumor such as melanoma, head and neck, liver or kidney cancer. V gene TRBV4-1 combines with J gene TRBJ2-5; weak D call: TRBD2 (7 bases). The CDR3 DNA sequence: TGCGCCAGCAGCCAAGTCGGGGGGCGAGAGACCCAGTACTTC. This sequence encodes CASSQVGGRETQYF.